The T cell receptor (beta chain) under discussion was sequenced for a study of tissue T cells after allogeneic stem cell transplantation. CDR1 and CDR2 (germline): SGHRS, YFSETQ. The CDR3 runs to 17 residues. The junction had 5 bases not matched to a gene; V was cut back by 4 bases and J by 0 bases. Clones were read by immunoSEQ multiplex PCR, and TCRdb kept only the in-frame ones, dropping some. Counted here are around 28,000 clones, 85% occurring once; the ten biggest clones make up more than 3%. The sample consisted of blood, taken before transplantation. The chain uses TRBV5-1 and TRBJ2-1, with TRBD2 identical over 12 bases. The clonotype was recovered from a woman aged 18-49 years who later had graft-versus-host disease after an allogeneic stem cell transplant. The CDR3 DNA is TGCGCCAGCAGCCCTGGACTAGCGGGGAACTCCTACAATGAGCAGTTCTTC. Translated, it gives CASSPGLAGNSYNEQFF.